Listed below are T cell receptor beta chains from one sample, sequenced in a study of identical twins. TCRdb called the 5' RACE reads again in MiXCR, with one record for every CDR3 protein. The table has about 150,000 distinct CDR3 sequences, under 4.5% seen once. Sequenced sample: memory T cells sorted from blood. Source of these receptors: a man younger than 35 in good health. CDR3s include the opening cysteine and the closing phenylalanine or tryptophan. D genes are given only for firm matches. Not all rows give a size; the values are once, few, many and, for expanded clones, a class.

clone_size: many
v_call: TRBV7-2
d_call: .
j_call: TRBJ2-5
cdr3_aa: CASSLAWGETQYF
cdr3_nt: TGTGCCAGCAGCTTAGCCTGGGGGGAGACCCAGTACTTC

clone_size: many
v_call: TRBV21-1
d_call: .
j_call: TRBJ2-3
cdr3_aa: CASSTRGLYTDTQYF
cdr3_nt: TGTGCCAGCTCAACAAGGGGACTCTACACAGATACGCAGTATTTT

clone_size: .
v_call: TRBV6-5
d_call: TRBD2
j_call: TRBJ2-1
cdr3_aa: CASSYSLAGGGNEQFF
cdr3_nt: TGTGCCAGCAGTTATTCACTAGCGGGAGGAGGTAATGAGCAGTTCTTC

clone_size: many
v_call: TRBV11-2
d_call: .
j_call: TRBJ2-3
cdr3_aa: CASSSTDYTQYF
cdr3_nt: TGTGCCAGCAGCTCGACAGACTATACGCAGTATTTT

clone_size: few
v_call: TRBV19
d_call: .
j_call: TRBJ2-6
cdr3_aa: CASSIGGLGSGANVLTF
cdr3_nt: TGTGCCAGTAGTATTGGGGGTCTAGGTTCCGGGGCCAACGTCCTGACTTTC

clone_size: many
v_call: TRBV29-1
d_call: TRBD1
j_call: TRBJ2-4
cdr3_aa: CSVLDRPGDAKNIQYF
cdr3_nt: TGCAGCGTACTGGACAGGCCTGGCGATGCCAAAAACATTCAGTACTTC

clone_size: many
v_call: TRBV20-1
d_call: TRBD2
j_call: TRBJ2-5
cdr3_aa: CSARQLAGAETQYF
cdr3_nt: TGCAGTGCTAGGCAACTAGCGGGAGCGGAGACCCAGTACTTC

clone_size: many
v_call: TRBV12-3/TRBV12-4
d_call: .
j_call: TRBJ1-2
cdr3_aa: CAAQGINYGYTF
cdr3_nt: TGTGCCGCGCAGGGCATTAACTATGGCTACACCTTC

clone_size: many
v_call: TRBV10-3
d_call: .
j_call: TRBJ1-3
cdr3_aa: CAISEGTHSGNTIYF
cdr3_nt: TGTGCCATCAGTGAAGGGACACACTCTGGAAACACCATATATTTT

clone_size: many
v_call: TRBV11-2
d_call: TRBD1
j_call: TRBJ1-3
cdr3_aa: CASSFGTGGLGTIYF
cdr3_nt: TGTGCCAGCAGCTTCGGGACAGGGGGGCTGGGCACCATATATTTT

clone_size: .
v_call: TRBV9
d_call: .
j_call: TRBJ2-1
cdr3_aa: CASSVSTTPTNNEQFF
cdr3_nt: TGTGCCAGCAGCGTATCGACGACTCCAACTAACAATGAGCAGTTCTTC

clone_size: many
v_call: TRBV5-6
d_call: .
j_call: TRBJ2-4
cdr3_aa: CASSRTGLGLDIQYF
cdr3_nt: TGTGCCAGCAGCCGAACAGGGCTGGGGTTGGACATTCAGTACTTC

clone_size: many
v_call: TRBV15
d_call: .
j_call: TRBJ2-1
cdr3_aa: CATSSRDGSSYNEQFF
cdr3_nt: TGTGCCACCAGCAGCCGGGACGGGAGCTCCTACAATGAGCAGTTCTTC

clone_size: many
v_call: TRBV20-1
d_call: .
j_call: TRBJ2-1
cdr3_aa: CSALDSLQFF
cdr3_nt: TGCAGTGCGTTAGACTCTCTTCAGTTCTTC

clone_size: many
v_call: TRBV6-5
d_call: TRBD2
j_call: TRBJ2-7
cdr3_aa: CASSWREGGYEQYF
cdr3_nt: TGTGCCAGCAGTTGGCGGGAGGGCGGATACGAGCAGTACTTC

clone_size: many
v_call: TRBV5-6
d_call: TRBD1
j_call: TRBJ2-1
cdr3_aa: CASSLGTGSYNEQFF
cdr3_nt: TGTGCCAGCAGCTTGGGGACAGGGTCCTACAATGAGCAGTTCTTC

clone_size: many
v_call: TRBV6-5
d_call: TRBD1
j_call: TRBJ1-6
cdr3_aa: CASSYRDRGRSPLHF
cdr3_nt: TGTGCCAGCAGTTACAGGGACAGGGGAAGGTCACCCCTCCACTTT

clone_size: many
v_call: TRBV12-3/TRBV12-4
d_call: .
j_call: TRBJ2-3
cdr3_aa: CASSLAGGQGGTDTQYF
cdr3_nt: TGTGCCAGCAGTTTAGCCGGGGGGCAGGGCGGAACAGATACGCAGTATTTT

clone_size: many
v_call: TRBV3-1
d_call: .
j_call: TRBJ1-5
cdr3_aa: CASSQDPSSNQPQHF
cdr3_nt: TGTGCCAGCAGCCAAGATCCCTCTAGCAATCAGCCCCAGCATTTT

clone_size: few
v_call: TRBV6-5
d_call: .
j_call: TRBJ1-6
cdr3_aa: CASSSYGSPLHF
cdr3_nt: TGTGCCAGCAGTTCCTATGGATCACCCCTCCACTTT

clone_size: many
v_call: TRBV20-1
d_call: .
j_call: TRBJ2-1
cdr3_aa: CSAIPHKSLASTEQFF
cdr3_nt: TGCAGTGCCATACCACATAAGAGCCTGGCCTCCACTGAGCAGTTCTTC

clone_size: few
v_call: TRBV6-1
d_call: .
j_call: TRBJ1-1
cdr3_aa: CASRPTLFRDRVNTEAFF
cdr3_nt: TGTGCCAGCAGACCTACCCTGTTCAGAGACCGGGTTAACACTGAAGCTTTCTTT

clone_size: many
v_call: TRBV4-1
d_call: .
j_call: TRBJ1-2
cdr3_aa: CASSQDPVNYGYTF
cdr3_nt: TGCGCCAGCAGCCAGGACCCAGTGAACTATGGCTACACCTTC

clone_size: many
v_call: TRBV5-1
d_call: .
j_call: TRBJ1-2
cdr3_aa: CASSFNEKNYGYTF
cdr3_nt: TGCGCCAGCAGCTTCAACGAGAAAAACTATGGCTACACCTTC

clone_size: many
v_call: TRBV6-4
d_call: .
j_call: TRBJ2-6
cdr3_aa: CASSAHDGASGANVLTF
cdr3_nt: TGTGCCAGCAGTGCCCACGATGGGGCCTCTGGGGCCAACGTCCTGACTTTC

clone_size: many
v_call: TRBV5-6
d_call: .
j_call: TRBJ2-1
cdr3_aa: CASSLRSASYNEQFF
cdr3_nt: TGTGCCAGCAGCTTGAGGAGCGCATCCTACAATGAGCAGTTCTTC

clone_size: many
v_call: TRBV5-1
d_call: .
j_call: TRBJ2-5
cdr3_aa: CASSLSGEETQYF
cdr3_nt: TGCGCCAGCAGCTTGTCAGGGGAAGAGACCCAGTACTTC

clone_size: many
v_call: TRBV6-6
d_call: .
j_call: TRBJ1-2
cdr3_aa: CASTGRTNYGYTF
cdr3_nt: TGTGCCAGCACAGGACGGACTAACTATGGCTACACCTTC

clone_size: many
v_call: TRBV29-1
d_call: .
j_call: TRBJ2-1
cdr3_aa: CSVASLRVGYNEQFF
cdr3_nt: TGCAGCGTTGCATCGCTGAGGGTGGGCTACAATGAGCAGTTCTTC

clone_size: many
v_call: TRBV5-8
d_call: .
j_call: TRBJ2-3
cdr3_aa: CASSLEGLTDTQYF
cdr3_nt: TGTGCCAGCAGCTTGGAGGGGTTGACAGATACGCAGTATTTT

clone_size: many
v_call: TRBV20-1
d_call: .
j_call: TRBJ2-7
cdr3_aa: CSAARQRVNEQYF
cdr3_nt: TGCAGTGCTGCCCGACAGAGAGTGAACGAGCAGTACTTC